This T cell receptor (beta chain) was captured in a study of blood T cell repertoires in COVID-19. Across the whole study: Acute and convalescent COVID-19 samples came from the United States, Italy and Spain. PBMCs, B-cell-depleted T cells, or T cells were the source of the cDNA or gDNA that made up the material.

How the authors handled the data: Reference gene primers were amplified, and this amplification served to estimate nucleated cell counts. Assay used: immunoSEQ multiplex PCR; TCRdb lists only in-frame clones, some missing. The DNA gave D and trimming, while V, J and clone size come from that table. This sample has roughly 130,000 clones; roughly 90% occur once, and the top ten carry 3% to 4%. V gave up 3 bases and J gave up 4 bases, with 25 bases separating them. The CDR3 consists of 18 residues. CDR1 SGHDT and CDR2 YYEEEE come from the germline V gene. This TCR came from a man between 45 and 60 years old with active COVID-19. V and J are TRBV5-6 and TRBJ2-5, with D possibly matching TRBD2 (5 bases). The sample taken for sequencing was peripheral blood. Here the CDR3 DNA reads TGTGCCAGCAGCTCTATCTCAGGAGCCGAGGGTCCGTTAGAGACCCAGTACTTC. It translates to CASSSISGAEGPLETQYF.